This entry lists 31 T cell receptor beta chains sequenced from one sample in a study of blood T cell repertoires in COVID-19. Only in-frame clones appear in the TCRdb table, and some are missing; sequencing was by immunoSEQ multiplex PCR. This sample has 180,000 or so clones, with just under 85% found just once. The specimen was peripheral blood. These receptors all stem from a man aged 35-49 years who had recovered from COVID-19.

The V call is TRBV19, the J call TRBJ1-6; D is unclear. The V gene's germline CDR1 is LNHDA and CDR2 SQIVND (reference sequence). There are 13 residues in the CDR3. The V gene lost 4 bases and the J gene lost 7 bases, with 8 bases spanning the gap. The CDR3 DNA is TGTGCCAGTAGTACAGATATCAATTCACCCCTCCACTTT. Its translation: CASSTDINSPLHF.

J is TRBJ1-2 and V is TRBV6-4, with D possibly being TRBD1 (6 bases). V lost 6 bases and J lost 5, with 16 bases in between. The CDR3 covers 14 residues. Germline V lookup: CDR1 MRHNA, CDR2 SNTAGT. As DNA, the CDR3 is TGTGCCAGCAGCGGACAGTTATGGGGGTATGGCTACACCTTC. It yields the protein CASSGQLWGYGYTF.

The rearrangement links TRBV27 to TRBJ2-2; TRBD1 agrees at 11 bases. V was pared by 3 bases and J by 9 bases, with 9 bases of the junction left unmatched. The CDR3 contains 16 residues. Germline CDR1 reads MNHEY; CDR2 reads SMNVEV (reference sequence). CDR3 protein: CASSLWTGGKRRELFF. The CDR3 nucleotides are TGTGCCAGCAGTTTGTGGACAGGGGGCAAACGGAGGGAGCTGTTTTTT.

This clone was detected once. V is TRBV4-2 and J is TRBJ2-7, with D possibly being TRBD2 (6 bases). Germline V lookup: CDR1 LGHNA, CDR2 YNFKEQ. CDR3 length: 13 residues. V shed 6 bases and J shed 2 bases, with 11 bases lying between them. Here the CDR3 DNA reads TGTGCCAGCAGGAGATCGGGGGCCTACGAGCAGTACTTC. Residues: CASRRSGAYEQYF.

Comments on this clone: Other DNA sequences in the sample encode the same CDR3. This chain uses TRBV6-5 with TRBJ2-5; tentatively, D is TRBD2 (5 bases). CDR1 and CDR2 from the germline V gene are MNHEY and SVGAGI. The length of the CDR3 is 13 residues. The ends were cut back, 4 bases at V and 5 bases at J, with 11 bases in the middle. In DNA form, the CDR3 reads TGTGCCAGCAGTTGGGCGGGTGAGGAGACCCAGTACTTC. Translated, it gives CASSWAGEETQYF.

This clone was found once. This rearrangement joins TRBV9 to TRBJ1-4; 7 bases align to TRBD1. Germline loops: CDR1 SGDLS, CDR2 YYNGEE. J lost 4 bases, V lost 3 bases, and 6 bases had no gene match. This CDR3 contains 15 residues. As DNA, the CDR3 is TGTGCCAGCAGCGCTACCGGGACAGTTAATGAAAAACTGTTTTTT. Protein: CASSATGTVNEKLFF. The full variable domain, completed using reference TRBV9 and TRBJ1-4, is DSGVTQTPKHLITATGQRVTLRCSPRSGDLSVYWYQQSLDQGLQFLIQYYNGEERAKGNILERFSAQQFPDLHSELNLSSLELGDSALYFCASSATGTVNEKLFFGSGTQLSVL.

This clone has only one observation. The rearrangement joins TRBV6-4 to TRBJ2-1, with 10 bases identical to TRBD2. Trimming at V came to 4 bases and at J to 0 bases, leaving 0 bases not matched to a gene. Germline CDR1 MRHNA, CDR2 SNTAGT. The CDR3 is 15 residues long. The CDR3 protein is CASSASGGSYNEQFF. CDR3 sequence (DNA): TGTGCCAGCAGTGCTAGCGGGGGCTCCTACAATGAGCAGTTCTTC.

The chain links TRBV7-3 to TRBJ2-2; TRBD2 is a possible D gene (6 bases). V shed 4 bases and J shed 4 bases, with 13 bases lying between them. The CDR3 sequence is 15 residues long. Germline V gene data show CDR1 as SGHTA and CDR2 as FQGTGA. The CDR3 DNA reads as TGTGCCAGCAGCTCGACGTCGGGGGTCACCGGGGAGCTGTTTTTT. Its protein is CASSSTSGVTGELFF.

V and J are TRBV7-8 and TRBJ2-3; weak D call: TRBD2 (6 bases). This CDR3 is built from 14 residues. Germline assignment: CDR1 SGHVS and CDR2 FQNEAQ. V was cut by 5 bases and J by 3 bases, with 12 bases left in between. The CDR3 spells CASSVGTLTDTQYF. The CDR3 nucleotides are TGTGCCAGCAGCGTCGGGACTCTGACAGATACGCAGTATTTT. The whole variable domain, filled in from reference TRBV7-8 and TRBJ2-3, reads GAGVSQSPRYKVAKRGQDVALRCDPISGHVSLFWYQQALGQGPEFLTYFQNEAQLDKSGLPSDRFFAERPEGSVSTLKIQRTQQEDSAVYLCASSVGTLTDTQYFGPGTRLTVL.

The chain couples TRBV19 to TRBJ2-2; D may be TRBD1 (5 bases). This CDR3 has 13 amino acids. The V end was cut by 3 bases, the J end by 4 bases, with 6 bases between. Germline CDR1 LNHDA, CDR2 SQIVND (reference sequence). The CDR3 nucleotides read TGTGCCAGTAGTATGGGGCCCACCGGGGAGCTGTTTTTT. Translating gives CASSMGPTGELFF. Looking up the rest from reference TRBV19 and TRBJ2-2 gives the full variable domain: DGGITQSPKYLFRKEGQNVTLSCEQNLNHDAMYWYRQDPGQGLRLIYYSQIVNDFQKGDIAEGYSVSREKKESFPLTVTSAQKNPTAFYLCASSMGPTGELFFGEGSRLTVL.

The CDR3 coding sequence is TGTGCCAGCAGCCCCAGAACTAGCGGGAGTGCCTCCTACGAGCAGTACTTC. Translating it yields CASSPRTSGSASYEQYF. The V gene is TRBV3-1 (or the pseudogene TRBV3-2), the J gene TRBJ2-7, with 11 bases matching TRBD2. Germline CDR1 LGHDT, CDR2 YNNKEL (reference sequence). Trimming removed 4 bases from V and 0 bases from J; junction bases left unmatched: 8. This CDR3 contains 17 residues.

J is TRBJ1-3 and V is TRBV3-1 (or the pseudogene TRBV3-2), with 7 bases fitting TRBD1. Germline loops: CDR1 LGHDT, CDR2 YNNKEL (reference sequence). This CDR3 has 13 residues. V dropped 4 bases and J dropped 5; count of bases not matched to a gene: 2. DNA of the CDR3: TGTGCCAGCAGCCCAGGGGGACGAAACACCATATATTTT. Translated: CASSPGGRNTIYF.

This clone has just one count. The CDR3 DNA reads TGTGCCTGGAGCGAGATTAATCCCAACGAGCAGTACTTC. Translation: CAWSEINPNEQYF. J is TRBJ2-7 and V is TRBV30; D is unresolved. V lost 3 bases and J 5 bases, leaving 14 bases between the germline ends. The CDR3 is 13 amino acids. The germline V gene encodes CDR1 GTSNPN and CDR2 SVGIG (reference sequence).

The CDR3 loop reads CASSLGTGADTQYF. CDR3 sequence (DNA): TGCGCCAGCAGCCTCGGGACAGGGGCGGATACGCAGTATTTT. The rearrangement uses TRBV4-1 and TRBJ2-3, with 10 bases identical to TRBD1. Germline CDR1 MGHRA, CDR2 YSYEKL. The CDR3 runs 14 residues. V was pared by 4 bases and J by 6 bases, with 4 bases of the junction left unmatched.

This CDR3 is CASRDRLYEQYF. CDR3 sequence (DNA): TGTGCCAGCCGGGACAGGTTGTACGAGCAGTACTTC. This chain connects TRBV18 to TRBJ2-7; 8 nucleotides match TRBD1. Germline CDR1 KGHSH, CDR2 LQKENI. The CDR3 sequence is 12 residues long. V dropped 8 bases and J dropped 4; count of bases not matched to a gene: 4.

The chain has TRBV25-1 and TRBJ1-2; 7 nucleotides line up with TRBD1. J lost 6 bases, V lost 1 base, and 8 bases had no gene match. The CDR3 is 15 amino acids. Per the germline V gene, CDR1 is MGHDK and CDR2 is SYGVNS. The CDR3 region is CASSESTGARDGYTF. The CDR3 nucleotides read TGTGCCAGCAGTGAATCCACAGGGGCTAGGGATGGCTACACCTTC.

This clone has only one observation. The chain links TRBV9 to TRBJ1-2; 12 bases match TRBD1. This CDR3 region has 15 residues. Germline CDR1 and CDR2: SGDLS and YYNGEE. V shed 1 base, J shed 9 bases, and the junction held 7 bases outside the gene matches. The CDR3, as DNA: TGTGCCAGCAGCGTACGCGGGACAGGGGGCAGGAGCTACACCTTC. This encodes CASSVRGTGGRSYTF.

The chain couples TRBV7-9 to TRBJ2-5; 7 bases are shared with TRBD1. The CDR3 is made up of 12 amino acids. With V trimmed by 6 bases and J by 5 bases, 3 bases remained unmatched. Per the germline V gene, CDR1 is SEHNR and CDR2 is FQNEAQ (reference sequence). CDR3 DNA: TGTGCCAGCAGACCGACAGGGGAGACCCAGTACTTC. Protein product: CASRPTGETQYF.

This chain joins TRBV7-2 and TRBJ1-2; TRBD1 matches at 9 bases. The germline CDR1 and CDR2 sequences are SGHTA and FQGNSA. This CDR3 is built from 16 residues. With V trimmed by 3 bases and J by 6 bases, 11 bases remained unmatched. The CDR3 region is CASSFPKATGGNGYTF. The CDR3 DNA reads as TGTGCCAGCAGCTTTCCCAAAGCGACAGGGGGTAATGGCTACACCTTC.

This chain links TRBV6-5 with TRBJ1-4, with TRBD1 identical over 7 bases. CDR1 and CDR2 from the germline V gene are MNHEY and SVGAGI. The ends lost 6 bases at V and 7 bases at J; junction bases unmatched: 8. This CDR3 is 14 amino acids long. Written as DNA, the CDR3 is TGTGCCAGCAGGCAACAGGGGAAGAGTGAAAAACTGTTTTTT. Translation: CASRQQGKSEKLFF.

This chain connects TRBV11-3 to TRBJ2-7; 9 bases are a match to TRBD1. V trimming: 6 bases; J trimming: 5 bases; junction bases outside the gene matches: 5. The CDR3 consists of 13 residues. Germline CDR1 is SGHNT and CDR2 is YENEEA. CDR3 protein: CASRGRTGDEQYF. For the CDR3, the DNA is TGTGCCAGCAGGGGAAGGACAGGGGACGAGCAGTACTTC. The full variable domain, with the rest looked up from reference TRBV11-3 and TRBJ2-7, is EAGVVQSPRYKIIEKKQPVAFWCNPISGHNTLYWYLQNLGQGPELLIRYENEEAVDDSQLPKDRFSAERLKGVDSTLKIQPAELGDSAVYLCASRGRTGDEQYFGPGTRLTVT.

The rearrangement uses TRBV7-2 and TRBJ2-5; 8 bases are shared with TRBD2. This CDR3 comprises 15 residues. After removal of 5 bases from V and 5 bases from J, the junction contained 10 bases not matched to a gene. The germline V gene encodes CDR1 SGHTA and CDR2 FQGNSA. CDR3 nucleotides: TGTGCCAGCAGCCCATCAGCGGGAGATTGGGAGACCCAGTACTTC. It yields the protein CASSPSAGDWETQYF.

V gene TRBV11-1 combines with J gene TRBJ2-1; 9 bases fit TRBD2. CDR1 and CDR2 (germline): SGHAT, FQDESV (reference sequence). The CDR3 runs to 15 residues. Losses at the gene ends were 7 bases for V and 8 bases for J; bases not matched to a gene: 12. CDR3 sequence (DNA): TGTGCCAGCACCTCTTTGGGCGGGAGGGCGGATGAGCAGTTCTTC. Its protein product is CASTSLGGRADEQFF.

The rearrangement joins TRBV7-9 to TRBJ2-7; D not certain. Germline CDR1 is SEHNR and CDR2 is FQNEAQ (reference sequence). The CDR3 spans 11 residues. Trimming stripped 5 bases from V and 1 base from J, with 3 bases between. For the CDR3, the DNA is TGTGCCAGCAGCCTTTCCTACGAGCAGTACTTC. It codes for CASSLSYEQYF.

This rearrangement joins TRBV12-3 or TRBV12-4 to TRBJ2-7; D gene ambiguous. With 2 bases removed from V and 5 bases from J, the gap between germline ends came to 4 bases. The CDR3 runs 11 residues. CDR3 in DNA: TGTGCCAGCAGTTTAAGAGACGAGCAGTACTTC. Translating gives CASSLRDEQYF.

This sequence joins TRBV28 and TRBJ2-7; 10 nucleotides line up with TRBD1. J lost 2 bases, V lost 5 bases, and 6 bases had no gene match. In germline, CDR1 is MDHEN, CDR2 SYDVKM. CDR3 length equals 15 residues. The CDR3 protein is CASSPGTGVPYEQYF. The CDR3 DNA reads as TGTGCCAGCAGTCCCGGGACAGGGGTCCCCTACGAGCAGTACTTC.

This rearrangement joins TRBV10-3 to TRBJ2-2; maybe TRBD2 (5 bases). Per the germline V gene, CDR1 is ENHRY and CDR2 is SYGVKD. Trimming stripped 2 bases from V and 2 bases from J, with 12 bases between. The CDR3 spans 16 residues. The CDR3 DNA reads TGTGCCATCAGTGAGACCCCGGGGATCAACACCGGGGAGCTGTTTTTT. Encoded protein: CAISETPGINTGELFF.

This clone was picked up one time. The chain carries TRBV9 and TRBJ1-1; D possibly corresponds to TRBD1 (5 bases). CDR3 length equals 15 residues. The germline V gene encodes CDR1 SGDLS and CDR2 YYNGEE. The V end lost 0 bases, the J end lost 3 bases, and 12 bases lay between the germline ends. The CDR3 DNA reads TGTGCCAGCAGCGTAGCTCCGGGGGGGGACACTGAAGCTTTCTTT. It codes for CASSVAPGGDTEAFF.

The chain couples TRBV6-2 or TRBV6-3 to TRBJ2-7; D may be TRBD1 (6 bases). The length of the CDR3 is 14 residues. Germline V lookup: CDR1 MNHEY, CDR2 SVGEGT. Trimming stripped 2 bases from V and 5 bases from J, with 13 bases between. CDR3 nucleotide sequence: TGTGCCAGCAGTTACATCAACTCAGGGGACGAGCAGTACTTC. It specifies CASSYINSGDEQYF.

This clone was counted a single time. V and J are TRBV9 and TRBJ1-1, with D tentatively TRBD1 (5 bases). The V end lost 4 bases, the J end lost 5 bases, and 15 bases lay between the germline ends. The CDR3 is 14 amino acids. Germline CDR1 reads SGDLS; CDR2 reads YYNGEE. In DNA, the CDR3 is TGTGCCAGCAGCTTAAGACAGCAAGCAACTGAAGCTTTCTTT. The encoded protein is CASSLRQQATEAFF.

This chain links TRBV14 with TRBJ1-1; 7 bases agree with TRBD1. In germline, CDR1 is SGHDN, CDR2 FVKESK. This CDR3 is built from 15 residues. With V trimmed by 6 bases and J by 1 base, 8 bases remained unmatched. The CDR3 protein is CASSKQGSKNTEAFF. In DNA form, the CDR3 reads TGTGCCAGCAGTAAACAGGGGTCTAAGAACACTGAAGCTTTCTTT.